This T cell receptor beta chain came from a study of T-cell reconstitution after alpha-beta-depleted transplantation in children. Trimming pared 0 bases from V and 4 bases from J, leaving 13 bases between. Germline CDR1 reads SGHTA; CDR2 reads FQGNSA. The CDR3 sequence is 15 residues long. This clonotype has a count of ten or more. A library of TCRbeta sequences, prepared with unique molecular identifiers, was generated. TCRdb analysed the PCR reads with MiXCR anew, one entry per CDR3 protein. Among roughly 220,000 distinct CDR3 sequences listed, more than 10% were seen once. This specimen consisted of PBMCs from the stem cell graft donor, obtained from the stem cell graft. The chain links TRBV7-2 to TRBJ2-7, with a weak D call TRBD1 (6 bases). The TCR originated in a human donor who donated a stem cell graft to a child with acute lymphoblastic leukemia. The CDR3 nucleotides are TGTGCCAGCAGCTTAGCCGGGACAACAATATACGAGCAGTACTTC. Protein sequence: CASSLAGTTIYEQYF.